The entry below gives a single TCR beta chain sequence along with its context. No antigen is known for it. This specimen belongs to a study of cytomegalovirus exposure and HLA in healthy donors. Study-level points and caveats: TCR beta sequences reportedly predicted the HLA-A and HLA-B alleles of most subjects accurately. HLA alleles were associated with 15,000 to 20,000 TCR beta sequences in a later analysis at 0.05 false discovery rate.

Samples came from healthy bone marrow donors. The PCR employed 60 Vbeta primers together with 13 Jbeta primers. The protocol was immunoSEQ multiplex PCR, while the TCRdb copy is restricted to in-frame clones and leaves out a portion. The sample consists of some 250,000 clones, over 80% of them appearing once. Trimming cost V 4 bases and J 8 bases, with 14 bases left between them. The CDR3 has 14 residues. Germline loops: CDR1 SEHNR, CDR2 FQNEAQ (reference sequence). Source material: PBMCs. The sequence was collected from a woman aged 40-49 years in good health and CMV-seropositive. V gene TRBV7-9 combines with J gene TRBJ2-2; D possibly corresponds to TRBD1 (6 bases). The CDR3 loop is CASSSQGNGGELFF. The CDR3 DNA follows: TGTGCCAGCAGCTCACAGGGAAATGGGGGGGAGCTGTTTTTT.